These 20 T cell receptor beta chains were all obtained from the same sample, sequenced in a study of cytomegalovirus exposure and HLA in healthy donors. Use of 60 Vbeta and 13 Jbeta primers characterized the PCR. Using immunoSEQ multiplex PCR, the repertoire was profiled, and TCRdb retains in-frame clones only, with some absent. The top ten hold about 1.5% of the sample, which has 150,000 or so clones, approximately 82% seen once. The sequenced sample was PBMCs. The receptors shown here come from a man aged 25 to 45 in good health and CMV-seropositive.

With regard to this clone: Other DNA sequences within the sample encode an identical CDR3. The chain is built from TRBV4-2 and TRBJ2-3; D ambiguous. CDR1 and CDR2 from the germline V gene are LGHNA and YNFKEQ. The CDR3 sequence is 13 residues long. Trimming left V 3 bases short and J 6 bases short, with 10 bases between. Here the CDR3 DNA reads TGTGCCAGCAGCCAGAGGCCCGGGGATACGCAGTATTTT. Protein product: CASSQRPGDTQYF.

The genes are TRBV28 and TRBJ2-1, with D unresolved. Germline CDR1 MDHEN, CDR2 SYDVKM. The V gene lost 3 bases and the J gene lost 5 bases, with 8 bases spanning the gap. This CDR3 contains 13 residues. The DNA of the CDR3 is TGTGCCAGCAGTTTCGGTCACGACAATGAGCAGTTCTTC. Translating gives CASSFGHDNEQFF. Supplemented by reference TRBV28 and TRBJ2-1, the full variable domain reads DVKVTQSSRYLVKRTGEKVFLECVQDMDHENMFWYRQDPGLGLRLIYFSYDVKMKEKGDIPEGYSVSREKKERFSLILESASTNQTSMYLCASSFGHDNEQFFGPGTRLTVL.

Points on this clone: One end of the junction is discordant with germline, which a read error may explain. This sequence joins TRBV5-1 and TRBJ2-6, with D maybe TRBD1 (6 bases). The CDR3 is 13 amino acids. Germline lookup yields CDR1 SGHRS and CDR2 YFSETQ. The DNA of the CDR3 is TGCGCCAGCAGCATCTCAGGGGACAACGTCCTGACTTTC. The encoded protein is CASSISGDNVLTF.

V and J are TRBV5-6 and TRBJ2-1, with 9 bases matching TRBD1. The V segment lost 0 bases and the J segment 5 bases; nucleotides outside the gene matches: 9. Germline V lookup: CDR1 SGHDT, CDR2 YYEEEE. This CDR3 has 17 amino acids. CDR3: CASSLAGRTGVNNEQFF. The CDR3 bases are TGTGCCAGCAGCTTGGCTGGGAGGACAGGGGTCAACAATGAGCAGTTCTTC.

V is TRBV18 and J is TRBJ1-2, with no clear D. Between the trimmed V and J ends, which lost 3 bases and 4 bases, there was a span of 15 bases. The CDR3 covers 15 residues. Germline loops: CDR1 KGHSH, CDR2 LQKENI. The CDR3 loop is CASSPVINRPYGYTF. For the CDR3, the DNA is TGTGCCAGCTCACCGGTCATCAACAGACCCTATGGCTACACCTTC.

The count of this clone is one. The chain links TRBV7-6 to TRBJ2-7; 8 bases align to TRBD1. V gave up 5 bases and J gave up 5 bases; unmatched junction bases: 8. This CDR3 is built from 14 residues. Per the germline V gene, CDR1 is SGHVS and CDR2 is FNYEAQ. CDR3 coding DNA: TGTGCCAGCAGCCCCGGGACAGGACCCCACGAGCAGTACTTC. This gives the protein CASSPGTGPHEQYF.

On this clone: Different DNA sequences within this sample yield the same CDR3. The V and J genes are TRBV19 and TRBJ2-3; 7 nucleotides match TRBD2. The CDR3 sequence is 15 residues long. Germline CDR1 is LNHDA and CDR2 is SQIVND (reference sequence). V was pared by 1 base and J by 0 bases, with 1 base of the junction left unmatched. DNA of the CDR3: TGTGCCAGTAGTATAGGCGGGGGTAGCACAGATACGCAGTATTTT. The encoded protein is CASSIGGGSTDTQYF. Looking up the rest from reference TRBV19 and TRBJ2-3 gives the full variable domain: DGGITQSPKYLFRKEGQNVTLSCEQNLNHDAMYWYRQDPGQGLRLIYYSQIVNDFQKGDIAEGYSVSREKKESFPLTVTSAQKNPTAFYLCASSIGGGSTDTQYFGPGTRLTVL.

This chain joins TRBV6-1 and TRBJ2-7; D not resolved. The V gene lost 3 bases and the J gene lost 2 bases, with 8 bases spanning the gap. Looked up from germline, CDR1 is MNHNS and CDR2 is SASEGT. There are 13 residues in the CDR3. CDR3 DNA: TGTGCCAGCAGTGAGGTCAGGCCCTACGAGCAGTACTTC. This codes for CASSEVRPYEQYF.

The V and J genes are TRBV7-3 and TRBJ2-3, with D possibly being TRBD1 (6 bases). Germline CDR1 reads SGHTA; CDR2 reads FQGTGA. The CDR3 covers 16 residues. V shed 0 bases and J shed 4 bases, with 14 bases lying between them. Written as DNA, the CDR3 is TGTGCCAGCAGCTTAACGGGAAGGGGGTTCGCAGATACGCAGTATTTT. The encoded protein is CASSLTGRGFADTQYF.

With regard to this clone: Other DNA sequences in this specimen translate into the identical CDR3. The CDR3 here is CASSLLAGEYNEQFF. In nucleotides, the CDR3 is TGCGCCAGCAGCTTGTTGGCGGGAGAGTACAATGAGCAGTTCTTC. This chain links TRBV5-1 with TRBJ2-1; 7 bases are shared with TRBD2. V gave up 1 base and J gave up 4 bases; unmatched junction bases: 5. The CDR3 length is 15 residues. CDR1 SGHRS and CDR2 YFSETQ come from the germline V gene.

The chain uses TRBV5-1 and TRBJ2-5, with 10 bases fitting TRBD2. The junction had 5 bases not matched to a gene; V was cut back by 4 bases and J by 2 bases. Germline V lookup: CDR1 SGHRS, CDR2 YFSETQ. The CDR3 loop spans 15 amino acids. The chain's CDR3 is CASSPTGLAQETQYF. CDR3 nucleotide sequence: TGCGCCAGCAGCCCAACGGGACTAGCGCAAGAGACCCAGTACTTC.

The gene calls are TRBV19 and TRBJ2-1; 7 bases map to TRBD2. The CDR3 spans 16 residues. From germline, CDR1 is LNHDA and CDR2 SQIVND (reference sequence). V trimming: 5 bases; J trimming: 4 bases; junction bases outside the gene matches: 11. The chain's CDR3 is CASSFSASGTYNEQFF. CDR3 nucleotides: TGTGCCAGTAGTTTTTCGGCAAGCGGGACGTACAATGAGCAGTTCTTC. The variable domain in full, with the rest retrieved from reference TRBV19 and TRBJ2-1, is DGGITQSPKYLFRKEGQNVTLSCEQNLNHDAMYWYRQDPGQGLRLIYYSQIVNDFQKGDIAEGYSVSREKKESFPLTVTSAQKNPTAFYLCASSFSASGTYNEQFFGPGTRLTVL.

The genes are TRBV5-1 and TRBJ2-5, with a tentative D call TRBD1 (5 bases). V was pared by 6 bases and J by 5 bases, with 17 bases between. Germline values: CDR1 SGHRS, CDR2 YFSETQ. The CDR3 consists of 14 residues. CDR3 coding DNA: TGCGCCAGCACCCTCGGACAACCCGGGGAGACCCAGTACTTC. It yields the protein CASTLGQPGETQYF.

The chain joins TRBV11-3 to TRBJ2-1; 7 bases line up with TRBD1. V shed 5 bases and J 7 bases; nucleotides not matched to a gene: 11. The CDR3 is 15 amino acids. Germline V gene sequence: CDR1 SGHNT, CDR2 YENEEA. CDR3 DNA: TGTGCCAGCAGCCCCAGGGGGTCTGATAAGAATGAGCAGTTCTTC. Translated: CASSPRGSDKNEQFF.

The rearrangement uses TRBV7-6 and TRBJ2-7; possibly TRBD1 for D (5 bases). Per germline, CDR1 SGHVS and CDR2 FNYEAQ. The ends were cut back, 5 bases at V and 2 bases at J, with 13 bases in the middle. There are 14 residues in the CDR3. In nucleotides, the CDR3 is TGTGCCAGCAGCCGGCAGGGCAGCCCCTACGAGCAGTACTTC. The encoded protein is CASSRQGSPYEQYF.

This chain connects TRBV28 to TRBJ1-2; D perhaps matches TRBD1 (5 bases). CDR1 and CDR2 from the germline V gene are MDHEN and SYDVKM. This CDR3 comprises 15 residues. V gave up 6 bases and J gave up 8 bases, with 22 bases separating them. The CDR3 sequence: CASSRTVAGIWGYTF. CDR3 nucleotides: TGTGCCAGCAGCCGGACGGTAGCAGGGATATGGGGCTACACCTTC.

The rearrangement links TRBV28 to TRBJ1-1; D is uncertain. Trimming took off 2 bases at V and 7 bases at J, with 5 bases between the two ends. The CDR3 spans 11 residues. Per germline, CDR1 MDHEN and CDR2 SYDVKM. The DNA for the CDR3 is TGTGCCAGCAGTTTACGGTATGAAGCTTTCTTT. This sequence encodes CASSLRYEAFF.

This clone came up once. This chain links TRBV19 with TRBJ1-5, with 8 bases identical to TRBD1. The CDR3 contains 15 residues. The V gene end was trimmed by 5 bases and the J gene end by 4 bases; junction bases not matched to a gene: 7. Germline V gene lookup returns CDR1 LNHDA and CDR2 SQIVND (reference sequence). This CDR3 reads CASSPRDRRNQPQHF. CDR3 nucleotide sequence: TGTGCCAGTAGTCCTCGGGACAGGCGAAATCAGCCCCAGCATTTT.

This chain uses TRBV27 with TRBJ1-5; 7 bases are a match to TRBD1. Germline CDR1 MNHEY, CDR2 SMNVEV (reference sequence). Germline trimming cut 3 bases from V and 6 bases from J; bases unmatched to any gene: 5. The CDR3 runs to 14 residues. DNA of the CDR3: TGTGCCAGCAGTTTGAACAGGGGAGGTCAGCCCCAGCATTTT. Translation gives CASSLNRGGQPQHF.

In DNA form, the CDR3 reads TGTGCCAGCAGTTTAGGGACAGTAGTAGGGGGCTACACCTTC. This translates into CASSLGTVVGGYTF. J is TRBJ1-2 and V is TRBV28; 7 bases are a match to TRBD1. Germline V gene sequence: CDR1 MDHEN, CDR2 SYDVKM. V shed 2 bases and J 8 bases; nucleotides not matched to a gene: 8. The CDR3 has 14 amino acids.